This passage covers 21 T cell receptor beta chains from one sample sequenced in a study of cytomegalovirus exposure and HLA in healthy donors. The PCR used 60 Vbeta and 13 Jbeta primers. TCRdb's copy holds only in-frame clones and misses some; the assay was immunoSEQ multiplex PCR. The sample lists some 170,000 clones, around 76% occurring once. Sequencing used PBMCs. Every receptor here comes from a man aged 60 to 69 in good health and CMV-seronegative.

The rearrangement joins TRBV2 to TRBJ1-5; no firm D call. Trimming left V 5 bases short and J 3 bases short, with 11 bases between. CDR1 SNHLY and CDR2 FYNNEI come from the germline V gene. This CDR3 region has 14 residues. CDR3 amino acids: CASSLYSTNQPQHF. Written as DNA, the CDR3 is TGTGCCAGCAGTTTGTACAGCACCAATCAGCCCCAGCATTTT. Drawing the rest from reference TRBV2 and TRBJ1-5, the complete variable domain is EPEVTQTPSHQVTQMGQEVILRCVPISNHLYFYWYRQILGQKVEFLVSFYNNEISEKSEIFDDQFSVERPDGSNFTLKIRSTKLEDSAMYFCASSLYSTNQPQHFGDGTRLSIL.

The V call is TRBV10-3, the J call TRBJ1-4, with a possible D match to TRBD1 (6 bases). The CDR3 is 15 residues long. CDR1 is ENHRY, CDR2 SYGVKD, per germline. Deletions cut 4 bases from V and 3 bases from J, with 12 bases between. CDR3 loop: CAISGQAAANEKLFF. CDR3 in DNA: TGTGCCATCAGTGGACAGGCGGCGGCTAATGAAAAACTGTTTTTT.

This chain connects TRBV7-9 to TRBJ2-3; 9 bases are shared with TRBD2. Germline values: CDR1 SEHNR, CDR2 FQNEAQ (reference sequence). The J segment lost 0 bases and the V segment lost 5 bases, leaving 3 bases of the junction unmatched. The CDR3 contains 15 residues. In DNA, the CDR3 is TGTGCCAGCAGCGTAAGCGGGGGGAGCACAGATACGCAGTATTTT. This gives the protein CASSVSGGSTDTQYF.

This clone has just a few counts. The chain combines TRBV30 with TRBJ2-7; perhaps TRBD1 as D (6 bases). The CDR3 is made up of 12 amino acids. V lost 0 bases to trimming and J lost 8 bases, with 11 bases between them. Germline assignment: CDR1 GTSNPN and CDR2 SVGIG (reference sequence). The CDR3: CAWSVGARKQYF. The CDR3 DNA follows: TGTGCCTGGAGTGTGGGGGCAAGGAAGCAGTACTTC.

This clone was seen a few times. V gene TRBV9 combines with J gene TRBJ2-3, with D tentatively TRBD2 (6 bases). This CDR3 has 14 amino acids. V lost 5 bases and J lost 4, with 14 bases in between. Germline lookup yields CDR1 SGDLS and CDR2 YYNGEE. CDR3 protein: CASSEASDADTQYF. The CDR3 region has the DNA TGTGCCAGCAGTGAGGCTAGCGACGCAGATACGCAGTATTTT.

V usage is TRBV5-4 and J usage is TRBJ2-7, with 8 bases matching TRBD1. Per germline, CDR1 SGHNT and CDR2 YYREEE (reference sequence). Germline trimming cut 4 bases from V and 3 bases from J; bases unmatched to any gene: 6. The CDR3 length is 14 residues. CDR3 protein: CASSTAGGNYEQYF. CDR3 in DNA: TGTGCCAGCAGCACGGCAGGGGGCAACTACGAGCAGTACTTC.

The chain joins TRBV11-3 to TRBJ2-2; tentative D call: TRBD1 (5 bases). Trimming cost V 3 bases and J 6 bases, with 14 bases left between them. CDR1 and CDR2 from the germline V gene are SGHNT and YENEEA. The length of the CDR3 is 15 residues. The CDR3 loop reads CASSFVSLGAGELFF. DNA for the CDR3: TGTGCCAGCAGCTTCGTCTCTCTAGGGGCCGGGGAGCTGTTTTTT.

CDR3 sequence reads: CASSANAGRNEKLFF. The CDR3 DNA sequence: TGTGCCAGCAGCGCCAACGCGGGGCGTAATGAAAAACTGTTTTTT. V usage is TRBV7-2 and J usage is TRBJ1-4, with a possible D match to TRBD1 (5 bases). There are 15 residues in the CDR3. V was shortened by 5 bases and J by 4 bases, with 14 bases between the two germline ends. Germline V gene sequence: CDR1 SGHTA, CDR2 FQGNSA.

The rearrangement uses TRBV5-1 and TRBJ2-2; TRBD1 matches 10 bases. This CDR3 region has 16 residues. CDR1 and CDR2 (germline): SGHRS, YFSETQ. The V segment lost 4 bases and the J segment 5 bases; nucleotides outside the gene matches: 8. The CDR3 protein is CASSLDGTGVTGELFF. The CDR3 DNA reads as TGCGCCAGCAGCCTAGACGGGACAGGGGTTACCGGGGAGCTGTTTTTT. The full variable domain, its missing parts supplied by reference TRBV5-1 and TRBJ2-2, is KAGVTQTPRYLIKTRGQQVTLSCSPISGHRSVSWYQQTPGQGLQFLFEYFSETQRNKGNFPGRFSGRQFSNSRSEMNVSTLELGDSALYLCASSLDGTGVTGELFFGEGSRLTVL.

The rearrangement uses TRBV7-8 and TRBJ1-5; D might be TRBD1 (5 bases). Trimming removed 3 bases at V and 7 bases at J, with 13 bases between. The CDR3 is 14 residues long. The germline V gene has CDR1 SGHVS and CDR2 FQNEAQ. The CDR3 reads CASSFLNRGQPQHF. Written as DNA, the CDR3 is TGTGCCAGCAGCTTCCTTAACCGGGGGCAGCCCCAGCATTTT.

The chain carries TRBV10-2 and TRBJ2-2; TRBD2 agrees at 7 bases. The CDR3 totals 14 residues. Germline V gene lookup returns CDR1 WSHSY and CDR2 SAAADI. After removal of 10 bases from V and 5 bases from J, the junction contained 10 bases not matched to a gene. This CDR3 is CATNPGLKTGELFF. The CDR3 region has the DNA TGCGCCACCAATCCGGGACTAAAGACCGGGGAGCTGTTTTTT.

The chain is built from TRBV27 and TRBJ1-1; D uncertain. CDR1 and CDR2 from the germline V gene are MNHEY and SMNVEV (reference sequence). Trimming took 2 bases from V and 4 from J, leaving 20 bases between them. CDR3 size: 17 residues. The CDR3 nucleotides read TGTGCCAGCAGTTTACGAAAGGAGCTCCTCTCCATCACTGAAGCTTTCTTT. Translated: CASSLRKELLSITEAFF.

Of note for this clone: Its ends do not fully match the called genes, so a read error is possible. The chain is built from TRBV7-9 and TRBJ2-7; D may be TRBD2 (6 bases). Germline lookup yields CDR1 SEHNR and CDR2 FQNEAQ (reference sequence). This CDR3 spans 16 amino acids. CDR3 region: CSSSLGLGWGDYEQYF. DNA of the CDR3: TGTTCCAGCAGCTTAGGGTTGGGGTGGGGGGACTACGAGCAGTACTTC.

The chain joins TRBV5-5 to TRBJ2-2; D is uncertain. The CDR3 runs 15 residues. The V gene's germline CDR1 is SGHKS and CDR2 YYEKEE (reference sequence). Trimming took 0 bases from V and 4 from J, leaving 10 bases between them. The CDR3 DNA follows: TGTGCCAGCAGCTTGGCCTTTTTTATCACCGGGGAGCTGTTTTTT. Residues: CASSLAFFITGELFF. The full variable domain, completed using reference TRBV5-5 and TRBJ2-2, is DAGVTQSPTHLIKTRGQQVTLRCSPISGHKSVSWYQQVLGQGPQFIFQYYEKEERGRGNFPDRFSARQFPNYSSELNVNALLLGDSALYLCASSLAFFITGELFFGEGSRLTVL.

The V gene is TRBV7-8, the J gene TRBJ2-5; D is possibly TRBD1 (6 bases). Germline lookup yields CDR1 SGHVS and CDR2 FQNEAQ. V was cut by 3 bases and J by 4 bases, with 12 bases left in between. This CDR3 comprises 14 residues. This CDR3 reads CASSLGADGETQYF. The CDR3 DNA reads TGTGCCAGCAGCTTGGGGGCGGATGGAGAGACCCAGTACTTC.

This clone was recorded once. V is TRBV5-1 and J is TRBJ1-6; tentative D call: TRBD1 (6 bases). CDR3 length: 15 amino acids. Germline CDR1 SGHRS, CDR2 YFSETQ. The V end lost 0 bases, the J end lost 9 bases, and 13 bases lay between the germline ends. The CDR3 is CASSLGQAETSPLHF. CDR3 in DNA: TGCGCCAGCAGCTTGGGACAGGCGGAGACTTCACCCCTCCACTTT.

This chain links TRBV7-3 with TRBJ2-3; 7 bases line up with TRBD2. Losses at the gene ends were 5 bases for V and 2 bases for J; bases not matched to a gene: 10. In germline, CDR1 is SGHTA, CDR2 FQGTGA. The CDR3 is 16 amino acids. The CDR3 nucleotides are TGTGCCAGCAGCACCCGTGACGGGGGGTTCACAGATACGCAGTATTTT. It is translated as CASSTRDGGFTDTQYF. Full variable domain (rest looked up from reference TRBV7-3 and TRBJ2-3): GAGVSQTPSNKVTEKGKYVELRCDPISGHTALYWYRQSLGQGPEFLIYFQGTGAADDSGLPNDRFFAVRPEGSVSTLKIQRTERGDSAVYLCASSTRDGGFTDTQYFGPGTRLTVL.

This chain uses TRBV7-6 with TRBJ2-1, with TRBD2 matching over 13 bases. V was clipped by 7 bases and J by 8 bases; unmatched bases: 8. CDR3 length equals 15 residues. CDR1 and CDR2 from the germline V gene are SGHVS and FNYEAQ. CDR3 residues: CASTSGLAGSDEQFF. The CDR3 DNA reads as TGTGCCAGCACCTCGGGACTAGCGGGGAGTGATGAGCAGTTCTTC.

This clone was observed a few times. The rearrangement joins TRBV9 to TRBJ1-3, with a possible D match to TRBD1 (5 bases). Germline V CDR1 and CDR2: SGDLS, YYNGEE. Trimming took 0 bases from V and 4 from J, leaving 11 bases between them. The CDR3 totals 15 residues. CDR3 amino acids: CASSVEGQAGNTIYF. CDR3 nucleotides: TGTGCCAGCAGCGTAGAGGGGCAAGCCGGAAACACCATATATTTT.

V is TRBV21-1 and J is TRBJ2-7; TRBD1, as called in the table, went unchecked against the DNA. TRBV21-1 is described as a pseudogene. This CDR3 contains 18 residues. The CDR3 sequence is CASSKVPPPGQDSYEQYF. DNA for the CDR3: TGTGCCAGCAGCAAGGTCCCCCCCCCGGGACAGGACTCCTACGAGCAGTACTTC.

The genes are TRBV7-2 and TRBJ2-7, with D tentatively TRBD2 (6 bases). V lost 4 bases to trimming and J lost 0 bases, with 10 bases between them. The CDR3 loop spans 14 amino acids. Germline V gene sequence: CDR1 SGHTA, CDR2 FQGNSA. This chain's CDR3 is CASSSSGGSYEQYF. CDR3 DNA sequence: TGTGCCAGCAGCTCGTCCGGGGGCTCCTACGAGCAGTACTTC.